The clone carrying this T cell receptor beta chain has more than one count but fewer than ten. Its target is not known. After removal of 7 bases from V and 9 bases from J, the junction contained 11 bases not matched to a gene. This CDR3 is 15 amino acids long. The germline CDR1 and CDR2 sequences are MDHEN and SYDVKM. The data originate from a study of T-cell memory formation after mild COVID-19. TCRdb used MiXCR to reprocess the 5' RACE reads, holding one entry per CDR3 protein. The profile covers some 200,000 distinct CDR3 sequences, with 9.5% to 10% appearing a single time and around 3.3% taken by the ten largest. Regarding the study as a whole: Later expanders leaned CD4+, whereas clones that contracted between day 15 and 85 were balanced CD4/CD8. Pre-infection memory already had some responding clones, implying cross-reactive memory joined. Proof of SARS-CoV-2 specificity was absent for the second-wave clones that crested on day 37. Contracting clones localized mainly to CM and EM when CD4+ and mainly to EMRA when CD8+.

Sequences were obtained from PBMCs or a T cell subset sorted from them (not recorded which). The clonotype originates from a man aged 18 to 30 who had mild COVID-19 (a few samples of this study predate the infection). Cell type and time point are not known. J is TRBJ2-4 and V is TRBV28; TRBD1 agrees at 11 bases. The CDR3 region has the DNA TGTGCCAGCATTCACTCCGGGACAGGGGGGAGCATTCAGTACTTC. Translation: CASIHSGTGGSIQYF.